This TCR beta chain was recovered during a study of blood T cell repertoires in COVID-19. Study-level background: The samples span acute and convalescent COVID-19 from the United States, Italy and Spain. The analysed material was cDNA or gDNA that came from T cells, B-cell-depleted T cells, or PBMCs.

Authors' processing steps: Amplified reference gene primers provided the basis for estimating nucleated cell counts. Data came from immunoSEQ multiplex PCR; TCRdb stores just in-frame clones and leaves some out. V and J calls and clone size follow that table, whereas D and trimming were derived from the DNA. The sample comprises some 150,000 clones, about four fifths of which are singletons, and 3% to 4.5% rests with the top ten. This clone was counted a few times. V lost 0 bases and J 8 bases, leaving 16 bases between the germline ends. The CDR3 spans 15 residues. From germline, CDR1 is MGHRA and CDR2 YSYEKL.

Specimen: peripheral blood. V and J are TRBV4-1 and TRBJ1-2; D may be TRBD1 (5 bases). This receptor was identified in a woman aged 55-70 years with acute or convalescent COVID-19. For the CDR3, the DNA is TGCGCCAGCAGCCAAGAGCCCAGGGAGGGTATGGGCTACACCTTC. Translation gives CASSQEPREGMGYTF.